The 9 T cell receptor beta chains below come from one sample, sequenced in a study of T cell repertoires in cytomegalovirus infection. Their antigens are not known. TCRdb called the reads again in MiXCR, with one record for every CDR3 protein. The table shows roughly 730,000 distinct CDR3 sequences, with about 30% occurring only once. The material was cultured PBMCs, obtained from culture after CMV antigen stimulation. Receptors were obtained from a human donor in good health (CMV status not recorded). Some clones in this sample may be carry-over from other donors' samples.

The V and J genes are TRBV20-1 and TRBJ2-3; D may match TRBD1 or TRBD2 (5 bases each). The CDR3 length is 15 residues. Between the trimmed V and J ends, which lost 3 bases and 4 bases, there was a span of 17 bases. Per germline, CDR1 DFQATT and CDR2 SNEGSKA (reference sequence). CDR3 loop: CSARKFLGTADTQYF. CDR3 DNA sequence: TGCAGTGCTAGGAAATTTCTAGGGACGGCAGATACGCAGTATTTT.

This clonotype was seen only a few times. This chain uses TRBV5-4 with TRBJ2-5; possibly TRBD1 for D (6 bases). Germline assignment: CDR1 SGHNT and CDR2 YYREEE (reference sequence). This CDR3 is 15 amino acids long. V lost 4 bases and J 6 bases, leaving 19 bases between the germline ends. The CDR3 sequence: CASSPPTGPGKTQYF. The CDR3 DNA is TGTGCCAGCAGCCCTCCGACAGGACCCGGAAAGACCCAGTACTTC.

The chain combines TRBV7-2 with TRBJ1-2; 7 bases are a match to TRBD1. J lost 5 bases, V lost 3 bases, and 3 bases had no gene match. This CDR3 is built from 13 residues. CDR1 is SGHTA and CDR2 is FQGNSA in the germline V gene. The CDR3: CASSFRDSYGYTF. The CDR3 DNA reads as TGTGCCAGCAGCTTCCGGGACAGTTATGGCTACACCTTC.

The rearrangement links TRBV7-9 to TRBJ2-7; D perhaps matches TRBD2 (5 bases). Germline V gene sequence: CDR1 SEHNR, CDR2 FQNEAQ (reference sequence). Trimming stripped 1 base from V and 9 bases from J, with 13 bases between. The CDR3 extends over 13 amino acids. This CDR3 reads CASSLGGPNGQYF. The CDR3 region has the DNA TGTGCCAGCAGCTTAGGAGGGCCAAATGGGCAGTACTTC.

The gene calls are TRBV30 and TRBJ1-4, with D maybe TRBD1 (5 bases). The CDR3 loop spans 12 amino acids. Between the trimmed V and J ends, which lost 8 bases and 4 bases, there was a span of 11 bases. In germline, CDR1 is GTSNPN, CDR2 SVGIG (reference sequence). Here the CDR3 DNA reads TGTGCCGTGGGACGGCGTAATGAAAAACTGTTTTTT. It encodes CAVGRRNEKLFF.

V gene TRBV12-3 or TRBV12-4 combines with J gene TRBJ1-2, with a weak D call TRBD1 (5 bases). V was pared by 6 bases and J by 4 bases, with 15 bases between. The CDR3 extends over 14 amino acids. The CDR3 nucleotides are TGTGCCAGCAGCTCTACGGGGACCGCCTATGGCTACACCTTC. This encodes CASSSTGTAYGYTF.

CDR3 DNA sequence: TGTGCCAGCAGTTCCGTTGGTGCGTATGTTACGCAGTATTTT. Translation: CASSSVGAYVTQYF. The V and J genes are TRBV12-3 or TRBV12-4 and TRBJ2-3; D remains unclear. The germline V and J ends were trimmed by 4 bases and 8 bases, with 16 bases remaining between them. The length of the CDR3 is 14 residues.

This clonotype was detected only once. J is TRBJ2-2 and V is TRBV11-3; tentative D call: TRBD2 (6 bases). Germline V gene sequence: CDR1 SGHNT, CDR2 YENEEA. Trimming took off 5 bases at V and 5 bases at J, with 15 bases between the two ends. The CDR3 contains 15 residues. The CDR3 loop is CASSHSGGMTGELFF. CDR3 DNA: TGTGCCAGCAGCCACTCCGGGGGAATGACCGGGGAGCTGTTTTTT.

V is TRBV7-9 and J is TRBJ2-2; TRBD2 agrees at 15 bases. This CDR3 region has 18 residues. Germline CDR1 and CDR2: SEHNR and FQNEAQ (reference sequence). V was clipped by 5 bases and J by 3 bases; unmatched bases: 7. CDR3 residues: CASSQGLAGGPDTGELFF. In nucleotides, the CDR3 is TGTGCCAGCAGCCAAGGACTAGCGGGAGGGCCCGACACCGGGGAGCTGTTTTTT.